This TCR beta chain was sequenced for a study of cytomegalovirus exposure and HLA in healthy donors (dated by TCRdb to 2016 to 2017). Context from the whole study: The 650 to 800 repertoires of the first cohort and the approximately 130 validation repertoires were produced on the same platform, according to a later analysis. The study aimed to test whether cataloging public T cell receptors could reveal signatures of past pathogen exposure. A separate validation cohort of more than 100 different subjects was used in addition to the 666-subject first cohort. The study combined high-throughput TCR immunosequencing, statistical association of individual TCRs with disease status, and machine learning to predict cytomegalovirus infection status. What the authors observed across the whole study: While some public TCRs were present in many individuals, most TCR sequences turned up only very rarely across donors. In vitro tests confirmed that a few of the cytomegalovirus-associated TCR beta chains recognize cytomegalovirus antigens. In both the original and validation cohorts, the classifier was reported to diagnose cytomegalovirus status with high specificity and sensitivity. The study gave a list of under 200 TCR beta chains associated with cytomegalovirus. According to the authors, the approach could potentially be generalized to other disease states and immunological phenotypes. A later analysis lacked HLA typing for the validation cohort, so it scored co-occurrence in that cohort across all 120 or so repertoires. Of the cluster scores, 90% to 95% were above 0 in a later analysis, which found that TCRs clustered in the first cohort also tended to co-occur in the 110 or so validation repertoires.

The donors were included in the validation cohort of over a hundred subjects, a group kept apart from the roughly 700-subject first cohort. The library was produced with the immunoSEQ multiplex PCR assay. Per the source publication's procedure: A statistical classification framework was built for diagnosing cytomegalovirus status from the catalog of TCR beta chain sequences. TCRdb re-hosts the immuneACCESS table, in-frame sequences only. Its copies lack some clones; in the studies checked, an unresolved V gene accounts for under half of them, and the cause for the rest is not known. That table furnishes V, J and clone size, whereas the DNA furnished D and trimming. Present in this sample are around 180,000 clones, approximately 88% of which were seen just once. Roughly 7% of the sample rests with the top ten. Trimmed from V: 2 bases; trimmed from J: 4 bases; junction bases lacking a gene match: 8. CDR1 and CDR2, per the germline V gene (reference sequence), are LNHNV and YYDKDF. The CDR3 measures 16 amino acids from cysteine to phenylalanine. This entry keeps only the CDR3 DNA: 48 bases, framed from base 1.

Of note for this clone: The specificity of this receptor is unknown. Base qualities are not provided; no much larger clone lies one nucleotide away.

The receptor's source is a man between 18 and 29 years old in good health and CMV-seropositive. Here the chain combines TRBV15 and TRBJ2-7, with 10 bases matching TRBD1. The sequenced material came from PBMCs. In nucleotide form, the sequence is TGTGCCACCAGCAGAACCGACAGGGGGCGGAATTACGAGCAGTACTTC. This sequence encodes CATSRTDRGRNYEQYF.